The entry below describes one T cell receptor beta chain. Germline loops: CDR1 MNHEY, CDR2 SMNVEV (reference sequence). The CDR3 spans 19 residues. After removal of 4 bases from V and 2 bases from J, the junction contained 15 bases not matched to a gene. This sample stems from a study of blood T cell repertoires in COVID-19. About the study: T cells, B-cell-depleted T cells, or PBMCs supplied cDNA or gDNA.

Cohorts were based on clinical histories the participants reported. In the authors' workflow: Cell counts per sample came from amplifying reference gene primers. The method was immunoSEQ multiplex PCR; TCRdb's version includes in-frame clones alone and lacks a portion of them. The DNA was the basis for D and trimming; V, J and clone size are from that table. Of more than 250,000 clones in the sample, 90% were seen once. This receptor was obtained from a woman aged 18-29 years with acute COVID-19. What was sequenced was PBMCs or T cells enriched from blood (not recorded which). The chain links TRBV27 to TRBJ2-2; TRBD2 matches at 8 bases. The DNA of the CDR3 is TGTGCCAGCAGTTACCTCCGGTCCGGACTAGCCTTTAACACCGGGGAGCTGTTTTTT. Amino acids: CASSYLRSGLAFNTGELFF.